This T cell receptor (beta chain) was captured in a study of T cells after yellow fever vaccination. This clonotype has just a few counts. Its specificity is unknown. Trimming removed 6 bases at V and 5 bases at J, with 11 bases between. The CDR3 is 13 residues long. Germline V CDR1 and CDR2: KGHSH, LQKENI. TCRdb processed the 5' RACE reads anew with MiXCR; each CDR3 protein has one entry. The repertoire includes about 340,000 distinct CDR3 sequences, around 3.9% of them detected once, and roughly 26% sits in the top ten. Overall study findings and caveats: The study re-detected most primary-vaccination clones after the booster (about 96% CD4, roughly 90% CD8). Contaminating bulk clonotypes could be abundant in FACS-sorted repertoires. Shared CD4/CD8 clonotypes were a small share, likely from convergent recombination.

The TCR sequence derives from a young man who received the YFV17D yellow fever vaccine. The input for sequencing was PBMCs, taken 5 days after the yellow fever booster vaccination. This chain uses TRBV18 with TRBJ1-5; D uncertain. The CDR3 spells CASSSAGDQPQHF. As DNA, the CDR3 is TGTGCCAGCTCGTCTGCCGGAGATCAGCCCCAGCATTTT. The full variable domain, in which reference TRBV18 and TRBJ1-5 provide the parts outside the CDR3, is NAGVMQNPRHLVRRRGQEARLRCSPMKGHSHVYWYRQLPEEGLKFMVYLQKENIIDESGMPKERFSAEFPKEGPSILRIQQVVRGDSAAYFCASSSAGDQPQHFGDGTRLSIL.